This T cell receptor (beta chain) was sequenced for a study of cytomegalovirus exposure and HLA in healthy donors. In the PCR, 60 Vbeta and 13 Jbeta primers were used. Some clones are missing from TCRdb's copy, which holds only in-frame ones; the method was immunoSEQ multiplex PCR. Seen here are roughly 170,000 clones, roughly 82% observed once, and the top ten hold around 1.2%. Germline CDR1 is DFQATT and CDR2 is SNEGSKA (reference sequence). The length of the CDR3 is 11 residues. Trimming shortened V by 0 bases and J by 6 bases, and 6 bases separated the two germline ends. This receptor was identified in a girl aged 2-10 years in good health and CMV-seropositive. V and J are TRBV20-1 and TRBJ2-7; no clear D gene. The sample consisted of PBMCs. The CDR3: CSARDGTEQYF. The DNA for the CDR3 is TGCAGTGCTAGAGATGGCACCGAGCAGTACTTC.